Following are 13 T cell receptor beta chains from one sample sequenced in a study of identical twins. TCRdb recomputed calls from the 5' RACE reads with MiXCR, one row per CDR3 protein. The data hold about 340,000 distinct CDR3 sequences, with roughly 9% observed a single time. Input material: naive T cells sorted from blood. These receptor sequences come from a woman aged 45-65 years in good health.

This clonotype was counted between two and nine times. V is TRBV10-2 and J is TRBJ2-7; 9 positions match TRBD1. CDR1 is WSHSY, CDR2 SAAADI, per germline. The CDR3 consists of 15 residues. V lost 5 bases and J lost 2; bases outside the gene matches: 7. The CDR3 DNA is TGCGCCAGCAGTTCAATGCGACAGGGGGCCTACGAGCAGTACGTC. Amino acid sequence: CASSSMRQGAYEQYV.

Ten or more counts support this clonotype. The chain joins TRBV29-1 to TRBJ2-4; 7 nucleotides line up with TRBD1. The CDR3 totals 11 residues. Germline trimming cut 7 bases from V and 8 bases from J; bases unmatched to any gene: 5. Looked up from germline, CDR1 is SQVTM and CDR2 is ANQGSEA. The CDR3, as DNA: TGCAGCGGTCAGGGGGAGTACATTCAGTACTTC. Translating gives CSGQGEYIQYF.

This clonotype was recorded many times. The V and J genes are TRBV20-1 and TRBJ2-7, with 9 bases identical to TRBD2. CDR3 size: 13 residues. Germline lookup yields CDR1 DFQATT and CDR2 SNEGSKA (reference sequence). V trimming: 4 bases; J trimming: 3 bases; junction bases outside the gene matches: 4. CDR3 residues: CSAKGLANYEQYF. CDR3 in DNA: TGCAGTGCTAAGGGACTAGCCAACTACGAGCAGTACTTC.

The genes are TRBV7-2 and TRBJ2-2; D remains ambiguous. This CDR3 spans 18 amino acids. Trimming cost V 2 bases and J 4 bases, with 20 bases left between them. From germline, CDR1 is SGHTA and CDR2 FQGNSA. CDR3 region: CASSLKVAGVVFTGELFF. The CDR3 DNA sequence: TGTGCCAGCAGCTTAAAGGTAGCTGGGGTGGTTTTCACCGGGGAGCTGTTTTTT.

This clonotype was observed at least ten times. This chain uses TRBV27 with TRBJ1-2; a weak D match, TRBD1 (5 bases). Deletions cut 5 bases from V and 1 base from J, with 17 bases between. The germline V gene has CDR1 MNHEY and CDR2 SMNVEV (reference sequence). The CDR3 runs 16 residues. For the CDR3, the DNA is TGTGCCAGCAGTCCACACGGGACGGAAAATAACTATGGCTACACCTTC. Protein: CASSPHGTENNYGYTF.

Comments on this clonotype: A much larger clone differs by one base, so this may be a read error. The gene calls are TRBV29-1 and TRBJ2-5; D gene unclear. The V end was cut by 1 base, the J end by 5 bases, with 11 bases between. Germline CDR1 is SQVTM and CDR2 is ANQGSEA. The CDR3 runs to 13 residues. The CDR3 DNA reads TGCAGCGTTGAAGGGATAGTTATTGAGACCCAGTACTTC. It codes for CSVEGIVIETQYF.

The rearrangement joins TRBV29-1 to TRBJ2-1, with D possibly TRBD1 on 5 matching bases. V shed 3 bases and J shed 15 bases, with 9 bases lying between them. The CDR3 runs to 9 residues. Germline CDR1 SQVTM, CDR2 ANQGSEA. This CDR3 is CSVEDMGFF. CDR3 nucleotide sequence: TGCAGCGTTGAGGACATGGGGTTCTTC.

The genes are TRBV19 and TRBJ1-5; D is uncertain. Germline-derived CDR1 and CDR2 are LNHDA and SQIVND (reference sequence). The ends were cut back, 10 bases at V and 4 bases at J, with 14 bases in the middle. The CDR3 contains 13 residues. The CDR3 region has the DNA TGTGCCACATCCGATCTCAGGAATCAGCCCCAGCATTTT. The encoded protein is CATSDLRNQPQHF.

This sequence joins TRBV5-1 and TRBJ1-1; D is unresolved. Germline CDR1 and CDR2: SGHRS and YFSETQ. The CDR3 consists of 15 residues. Trimming removed 1 base from V and 6 bases from J, with 16 bases in between. The chain's CDR3 is CASSLSGREGAEAFF. The CDR3 region has the DNA TGCGCCAGCAGCTTGTCTGGAAGGGAAGGCGCTGAAGCTTTCTTT.

This clonotype was counted ten times or more. The chain couples TRBV7-8 to TRBJ1-5; D unresolved. Germline CDR1 and CDR2: SGHVS and FQNEAQ. V shed 1 base and J shed 4 bases, with 11 bases lying between them. The CDR3 spans 15 residues. Written as DNA, the CDR3 is TGTGCCAGCAGCTTAGGGATTTCCGGGAATCAGCCCCAGCATTTT. Translated: CASSLGISGNQPQHF. Looking up the rest from reference TRBV7-8 and TRBJ1-5 gives the full variable domain: GAGVSQSPRYKVAKRGQDVALRCDPISGHVSLFWYQQALGQGPEFLTYFQNEAQLDKSGLPSDRFFAERPEGSVSTLKIQRTQQEDSAVYLCASSLGISGNQPQHFGDGTRLSIL.

This clonotype was found a few times. The V gene is TRBV4-1, the J gene TRBJ2-5; possibly TRBD1 for D (7 bases). V lost 2 bases and J 5 bases, leaving 15 bases between the germline ends. The germline CDR1 and CDR2 sequences are MGHRA and YSYEKL. The CDR3 runs 15 residues. The CDR3 sequence is CASSQRQGGWETQYF. CDR3 coding DNA: TGCGCCAGCAGCCAAAGACAGGGAGGTTGGGAGACCCAGTACTTC.

J is TRBJ2-3 and V is TRBV20-1; D is unresolved. The germline V gene has CDR1 DFQATT and CDR2 SNEGSKA (reference sequence). The CDR3 sequence is 15 residues long. V shed 3 bases and J shed 2 bases, with 15 bases lying between them. This CDR3 is CSARTLGSFTDTQYF. In DNA, the CDR3 is TGCAGTGCTAGGACCTTGGGGTCGTTCACAGATACGCAGTATTTT.

This rearrangement joins TRBV30 to TRBJ2-1, with 7 positions matching TRBD1. V shed 8 bases and J 9 bases; nucleotides not matched to a gene: 7. This CDR3 is 11 amino acids long. Germline CDR1 and CDR2: GTSNPN and SVGIG (reference sequence). The CDR3 region is CAAQGESEQFF. The DNA for the CDR3 is TGTGCCGCCCAGGGGGAGAGTGAGCAGTTCTTC.